A selection of T cell receptor beta chains follows, all from one sample in a study of blood T cell repertoires in COVID-19. Generated by immunoSEQ multiplex PCR, the TCRdb table keeps only in-frame clones and is missing some. Of about 180,000 clones listed, 60% to 80% are singletons. Material: PBMCs or T cells enriched from blood (not recorded which). The source is a man in his fifties or sixties who had been exposed to COVID-19. Each CDR3 is given with its conserved first and last residue. D genes are given only for firm matches. Clone size is shown for a subset of rows, as once, few, many or a class of expanded clone.

>TRBJ1-2|TRBV19|-|TRBD1|14
CASTPDRGNYGYTF
TGTGCCAGTACCCCCGACAGGGGGAACTATGGCTACACCTTC
>TRBJ2-2|TRBV27|-|TRBD2|17
CASSSLASGMNTGELFF
TGTGCCAGCAGTTCCCTCGCTAGCGGTATGAACACCGGGGAGCTGTTTTTT
>TRBJ2-7|TRBV10-2|-|TRBD2|15
CASSGGLAGIYEQYF
TGCGCCAGCAGTGGGGGACTAGCGGGAATTTACGAGCAGTACTTC
>TRBJ2-7|TRBV9|-|TRBD1|15
CASSVGSGGTYEQYF
TGTGCCAGCAGCGTAGGGTCAGGGGGCACCTACGAGCAGTACTTC
>TRBJ2-3|TRBV2|-|-|13
CASSDRGTDTQYF
TGTGCCAGCAGTGACAGGGGCACAGATACGCAGTATTTT
>TRBJ2-1|TRBV2|-|TRBD2|15
CASSDSGGGYNEQFF
TGTGCCAGCAGTGATTCGGGAGGAGGGTACAATGAGCAGTTCTTC
>TRBJ2-6|TRBV10-3|-|TRBD1|16
CAIREDRSPGANVLTF
TGTGCCATCAGGGAGGACAGGTCGCCTGGGGCCAACGTCCTGACTTTC
>TRBJ1-2|TRBV3-1/TRBV3-2|-|TRBD1|14
CASSKAGGFYGYTF
TGTGCCAGCAGCAAGGCAGGGGGCTTCTATGGCTACACCTTC
>TRBJ2-7|TRBV28|-|-|13
CASRFRGAYEQYF
TGTGCCAGCAGATTCAGGGGGGCCTACGAGCAGTACTTC
>TRBJ1-3|TRBV24-1|-|-|15
CATSDFGGTGNTIYF
TGTGCCACCAGTGATTTTGGAGGTACTGGAAACACCATATATTTT
>TRBJ2-5|TRBV30|-|TRBD1|14
CAWREDRGEETQYF
TGTGCCTGGAGGGAGGACAGGGGAGAAGAGACCCAGTACTTC
>TRBJ2-7|TRBV7-8|-|-|15
CASSLATGVADEQYF
TGTGCCAGCAGCTTAGCGACAGGTGTCGCGGACGAGCAGTACTTC
>TRBJ2-2|TRBV5-8|-|-|15
CASSLVRASTGELFF
TGTGCCAGCAGCTTGGTCAGGGCCTCCACCGGGGAGCTGTTTTTT
>TRBJ2-5|TRBV20-1|-|TRBD2|13
CSASGLAGETQYF
TGCAGTGCTAGTGGGCTAGCGGGAGAGACCCAGTACTTC
>TRBJ1-3|TRBV3-1/TRBV3-2|-|TRBD1|17
CASSQVAQGASGNTIYF
TGTGCCAGCAGCCAAGTAGCGCAGGGGGCCTCGGGAAACACCATATATTTT
>TRBJ1-3|TRBV30|-|-|14
CAWSVRGQGNTIYF
TGTGCCTGGAGTGTACGTGGCCAGGGAAACACCATATATTTT
>TRBJ2-7|TRBV19|-|TRBD2|17
CASRGAGTSGISYEQYF
TGTGCCAGCCGAGGAGCCGGGACTAGCGGGATCTCCTACGAGCAGTACTTC
>TRBJ2-5|TRBV10-1|few|TRBD1|16
CASSDSGQGVWGTQYF
TGCGCCAGCAGTGACTCTGGACAGGGCGTCTGGGGGACCCAGTACTTC
>TRBJ1-3|TRBV2|-|-|18
CASSEGLQGWQVGNTIYF
TGTGCCAGCAGTGAAGGATTGCAGGGGTGGCAGGTTGGAAACACCATATATTTT
>TRBJ2-3|TRBV14|-|-|15
CASSRRGRSTDTQYF
TGTGCCAGCAGCCGCAGGGGGAGGTCGACAGATACGCAGTATTTT
>TRBJ2-1|TRBV7-3|-|TRBD2|16
CASGGASGTGNNEQFF
TGTGCCAGCGGGGGGGCTAGCGGGACCGGGAACAATGAGCAGTTCTTC
>TRBJ2-5|TRBV11-3|-|TRBD2|14
CASSTRGGAETQYF
TGTGCCAGCAGCACCCGCGGGGGAGCAGAGACCCAGTACTTC
>TRBJ2-7|TRBV6-5|few|-|12
CASTSESYEQYF
TGTGCCAGCACTAGCGAGAGCTACGAGCAGTACTTC
>TRBJ1-1|TRBV23-1|-|-|12
CASSQQGTEAFF
TGCGCCAGCAGTCAGCAGGGCACTGAAGCTTTCTTT
>TRBJ2-5|TRBV19|-|-|13
CASRQGRRETQYF
TGTGCCAGTAGGCAGGGGCGGCGAGAGACCCAGTACTTC
>TRBJ2-7|TRBV27|-|TRBD2|14
CASSFGTSGYEQYF
TGTGCCAGCAGTTTTGGGACTAGCGGCTACGAGCAGTACTTC
>TRBJ1-1|TRBV7-9|-|-|13
CASSEQARTEAFF
TGTGCCAGCAGCGAACAAGCTAGGACTGAAGCTTTCTTT
>TRBJ2-1|TRBV11-3|-|TRBD2|14
CASSVSGRVNEQFF
TGTGCCAGCAGCGTTAGCGGGAGGGTCAATGAGCAGTTCTTC
>TRBJ2-5|TRBV4-1|-|TRBD1|15
CASSLSDRVAETQYF
TGCGCCAGCAGCTTAAGCGACAGGGTGGCCGAGACCCAGTACTTC
>TRBJ2-7|TRBV28|-|-|15
CASSAPRESSYEQYF
TGTGCCAGCAGCGCCCCCAGGGAAAGCTCCTACGAGCAGTACTTC
>TRBJ2-5|TRBV5-4|-|TRBD2|13
CASSLAGAETQYF
TGTGCCAGCAGCTTAGCGGGAGCGGAGACCCAGTACTTC
>TRBJ2-7|TRBV7-6|-|-|15
CASSLQPDSSYEQYF
TGTGCCAGCAGCTTACAACCGGACAGTTCCTACGAGCAGTACTTC
>TRBJ1-1|TRBV5-1|-|-|13
CASSPEMNTEAFF
TGCGCCAGCAGCCCCGAGATGAACACTGAAGCTTTCTTT
>TRBJ2-4|TRBV29-1|-|TRBD2|14
CSVVTGGAKNIQYF
TGCAGCGTTGTTACGGGGGGTGCCAAAAACATTCAGTACTTC
>TRBJ1-5|TRBV30|-|TRBD1|15
CAWSPGQRDYQPQHF
TGTGCCTGGAGCCCGGGACAGCGCGACTATCAGCCCCAGCATTTT
>TRBJ2-1|TRBV3-1/TRBV3-2|-|-|16
CASSRSTGFVYNEQFF
TGTGCCAGCAGCCGCTCAACAGGGTTTGTGTACAATGAGCAGTTCTTC
>TRBJ2-2|TRBV24-1|-|TRBD2|17
CATSDPPPGTREGELFF
TGTGCCACCAGTGACCCTCCACCCGGGACTAGAGAAGGGGAGCTGTTTTTT
>TRBJ1-6|TRBV7-9|-|-|15
CASSQARGGDSPLHF
TGTGCCAGCAGCCAGGCAAGAGGGGGGGATTCACCCCTCCACTTT
>TRBJ1-4|TRBV27|few|-|13
CASRAGKIGKLFF
TGTGCCAGCAGGGCAGGCAAAATTGGAAAACTGTTTTTT
>TRBJ1-4|TRBV3-1/TRBV3-2|-|-|16
CASSQDAAALNEKLFF
TGTGCCAGCAGCCAAGATGCGGCCGCGCTTAATGAAAAACTGTTTTTT
>TRBJ1-2|TRBV5-4|-|-|12
CASSLRGTGYTF
TGTGCCAGCAGTCTGAGGGGGACTGGCTACACCTTC
>TRBJ1-1|TRBV11-3|-|-|14
CASSLGSGNTEAFF
TGTGCCAGCAGCTTAGGGTCAGGGAACACTGAAGCTTTCTTT
>TRBJ1-1|TRBV19|-|-|13
CASSIGGAREAFF
TGTGCCAGTAGTATTGGCGGAGCCCGAGAAGCTTTCTTT
>TRBJ2-1|TRBV14|once|-|13
CASSQVPLQEEFF
TGTGCCAGCAGCCAAGTGCCGTTACAAGAGGAGTTCTTC
>TRBJ2-5|TRBV25-1|-|-|14
CASSEYRPTGTQYF
TGTGCCAGCAGTGAATATCGCCCGACGGGGACCCAGTACTTC
>TRBJ1-1|TRBV7-2|-|-|13
CASSYGLGSEAFF
TGTGCCAGCAGCTATGGGTTGGGCTCTGAAGCTTTCTTT
>TRBJ2-7|TRBV5-6|-|TRBD2|16
CASSLLGSGSSYEQYF
TGTGCCAGCAGCTTGTTGGGTAGCGGGTCTAGCTACGAGCAGTACTTC
>TRBJ1-3|TRBV3-1/TRBV3-2|-|-|16
CASTSGGSVSGNTIYF
TGTGCCAGCACGTCCGGCGGATCGGTCTCTGGAAACACCATATATTTT
>TRBJ1-1|TRBV2|-|TRBD1|13
CASKSVGGAEAFF
TGTGCCAGCAAATCTGTAGGGGGCGCTGAAGCTTTCTTT
>TRBJ1-6|TRBV19|-|-|18
CASSLPAARPPYNSPLHF
TGTGCCAGTAGTCTCCCAGCGGCCCGACCGCCCTATAATTCACCCCTCCACTTT
>TRBJ1-2|TRBV30|-|-|18
CAWSVRGKGHLINYGYTF
TGTGCCTGGAGTGTACGGGGAAAGGGACACCTGATTAACTATGGCTACACCTTC
>TRBJ2-3|TRBV5-1|-|TRBD2|15
CASSSGTRDTDTQYF
TGCGCCAGCAGCTCCGGGACTAGAGATACAGATACGCAGTATTTT
>TRBJ1-2|TRBV19|-|-|16
CASSIMSDSTNYGYTF
TGTGCCAGTAGTATTATGTCTGACTCAACTAACTATGGCTACACCTTC
>TRBJ2-2|TRBV9|-|TRBD2|15
CASSHLAANTGELFF
TGTGCCAGCAGCCACCTAGCGGCGAACACCGGGGAGCTGTTTTTT
>TRBJ1-4|TRBV5-1|-|-|16
CASSPQPTGGREKLFF
TGCGCCAGCAGCCCGCAACCAACGGGGGGGAGAGAAAAACTGTTTTTT
>TRBJ2-1|TRBV27|-|TRBD2|14
CASSLGTSYNEQFF
TGTGCCAGCAGTTTGGGGACTAGCTACAATGAGCAGTTCTTC
>TRBJ2-3|TRBV6-4|few|-|15
CASSDRGSSSDTQYF
TGTGCCAGCAGTGACAGAGGGAGTAGCAGTGATACGCAGTATTTT
>TRBJ1-2|TRBV9|-|TRBD1|14
CASSGRTGYEGYTF
TGTGCCAGCAGCGGAAGGACAGGGTATGAAGGCTACACCTTC
>TRBJ2-6|TRBV5-1|-|TRBD1|19
CASSVLGQAPVSGANVLTF
TGCGCCAGCAGCGTCTTAGGACAGGCGCCCGTCTCTGGGGCCAACGTCCTGACTTTC